Following are 14 T cell receptor beta chains from one sample sequenced in a study of T cells in women clearing cervical HPV infection. Here immunoSEQ multiplex PCR was the method, and the copy in TCRdb shows in-frame clones only, minus some. The sample totals 35,000 to 50,000 clones. Specimen: blood buffy coat. The receptors stem from a woman aged 18 to 69 with a cervical HPV16 infection that either progressed to CIN3+ or cleared (not recorded which).

Comment on this clone: The read falls 3 residues short of the CDR3 end, and the missing part is taken from the germline J gene. This chain uses TRBV5-6 with TRBJ2-2; TRBD1 might be the D (5 bases). Per germline, CDR1 SGHDT and CDR2 YYEEEE. The CDR3 extends over 15 amino acids. Trimming took off 2 bases at V and 0 bases at J, with 8 bases between the two ends. CDR3 region: CASSFQGANTGELFF. CDR3 bases read: TGTGCCAGCAGCTTTCAAGGGGCGAACACCGGGGAG.

With respect to this clone: The read terminates 3 residues ahead of where the CDR3 ends, so the germline J gene completes it. This rearrangement joins TRBV19 to TRBJ1-4; 7 bases line up with TRBD1. V was pared by 5 bases and J by 3 bases, with 3 bases of the junction left unmatched. Germline CDR1 LNHDA, CDR2 SQIVND (reference sequence). The CDR3 totals 14 residues. The CDR3 bases that were read are TGTGCCAGTAGTGGGGACAGCTCTAATGAAAAA. Residues: CASSGDSSNEK. The whole CDR3 is CASSGDSSNEKLFF.

Turning to this clone: The sequence runs out 3 residues before the end of the CDR3; the remainder is reconstructed from the germline J gene. The chain has TRBV7-9 and TRBJ2-5; maybe TRBD2 (6 bases). This CDR3 region has 15 residues. CDR1 and CDR2 (germline): SEHNR, FQNEAQ (reference sequence). V lost 3 bases and J lost 3, with 14 bases in between. The DNA read from the CDR3 is TGTGCCAGCAGCTTCTGGGCGCGGGGAGAAGAGACC. Protein product: CASSFWARGEET. The CDR3 as a whole reads CASSFWARGEETQYF.

About this clone itself: Read sequence stops 3 residues before the CDR3 end, and the germline J gene provides the missing end. The chain carries TRBV2 and TRBJ1-1, with 10 positions matching TRBD1. The CDR3 covers 15 residues. CDR1 and CDR2 from the germline V gene are SNHLY and FYNNEI. V shed 4 bases and J 6 bases; nucleotides not matched to a gene: 8. Partial CDR3 DNA: TGTGCCAGCAGTGGGGGAGGGACAGGGGTGGCTGAA. This codes for CASSGGGTGVAE. The whole CDR3 region reads CASSGGGTGVAEAFF.

The sequenced part of the CDR3 DNA is TGTGCCAGCAGCGTAGACCCAGGGGGGCGTTCTGGAAACACC. It yields the protein CASSVDPGGRSGNT. The entire CDR3 sequence reads CASSVDPGGRSGNTIYF. The chain recombines TRBV9 with TRBJ1-3; TRBD1 aligns across 7 bases. The CDR3 is cut off 3 residues early in the read; its end comes from the germline J gene. Per germline, CDR1 SGDLS and CDR2 YYNGEE. The CDR3 is 17 residues long. Losses at the gene ends were 0 bases for V and 1 base for J; bases not matched to a gene: 7.

With respect to this clone: The CDR3 end is not reached by the read, which stops 3 residues before it; the germline J gene fills it in. This chain uses TRBV30 with TRBJ1-3; D unresolved. Germline CDR1 is GTSNPN and CDR2 is SVGIG (reference sequence). CDR3 size: 15 residues. Trimming removed 0 bases at V and 0 bases at J, with 9 bases between. The sequenced part of the CDR3 DNA is TGTGCCTGGAGTGTACTCGTGAGCTCTGGAAACACC. It specifies CAWSVLVSSGNT. The full CDR3 protein is CAWSVLVSSGNTIYF.

A remark on this clone: The read terminates 3 residues ahead of where the CDR3 ends, so the germline J gene completes it. The rearrangement links TRBV9 to TRBJ1-1; 8 bases are shared with TRBD1. Germline V CDR1 and CDR2: SGDLS, YYNGEE. This CDR3 region has 15 residues. V was pared by 4 bases and J by 5 bases, with 10 bases of the junction left unmatched. This CDR3 reads CASSPTTGVRTEAFF. Incomplete CDR3 DNA: TGTGCCAGCAGCCCGACGACAGGGGTGAGAACTGAA.

With respect to this clone: The read terminates 3 residues before the CDR3 end, so the remaining end is supplied by the germline J gene. The rearrangement links TRBV28 to TRBJ1-5, with D maybe TRBD1 (6 bases). Germline CDR1 and CDR2: MDHEN and SYDVKM. The CDR3 is 15 amino acids. The germline V and J ends were trimmed by 5 bases and 2 bases, with 13 bases remaining between them. CDR3 DNA, as far as it was read: TGTGCCAGCAGTGGCAGGGGCTTAGGCAATCAGCCC. Translated, it gives CASSGRGLGNQP. The whole CDR3 sequence is CASSGRGLGNQPQHF.

Comment on this clone: The CDR3 is cut off 3 residues early in the read; its end comes from the germline J gene. This chain links TRBV20-1 with TRBJ2-7; D is ambiguous. The CDR3 consists of 14 residues. Per germline, CDR1 DFQATT and CDR2 SNEGSKA (reference sequence). Trimming pared 0 bases from V and 0 bases from J, leaving 9 bases between. CDR3 protein: CSARDPPNSYEQYF. The CDR3 bases that were read are TGCAGTGCTAGAGATCCCCCTAACTCCTACGAG.

On this clone: The read is 3 residues too short to cover the CDR3 end, so that end is filled in from the germline J gene. The gene calls are TRBV18 and TRBJ2-7; the match to TRBD1 covers 7 bases. The germline V gene encodes CDR1 KGHSH and CDR2 LQKENI. This CDR3 has 13 residues. V shed 9 bases, J shed 0 bases, and the junction held 5 bases outside the gene matches. CDR3 DNA (partial): TGTGCCAGTGGGGACAGTAGCTCCTACGAG. It yields the protein CASGDSSSYE. The CDR3 in full is CASGDSSSYEQYF. Full variable domain (outside the CDR3, taken from reference TRBV18 and TRBJ2-7): NAGVMQNPRHLVRRRGQEARLRCSPMKGHSHVYWYRQLPEEGLKFMVYLQKENIIDESGMPKERFSAEFPKEGPSILRIQQVVRGDSAAYFCASGDSSSYEQYFGPGTRLTVT.

Points on this clone: The observed sequence ends 3 residues before the CDR3 terminus, with the missing tail filled in from the germline J gene. The chain employs TRBV20-1 and TRBJ2-7, with 7 positions matching TRBD2. Losses at the gene ends were 7 bases for V and 4 bases for J; bases not matched to a gene: 7. The CDR3 sequence is 12 residues long. In germline, CDR1 is DFQATT, CDR2 SNEGSKA (reference sequence). The sequenced part of the CDR3 DNA is TGCAGTGTCACACTAGCGAATTACGAG. Its translation is CSVTLANYE. The entire CDR3 protein reads CSVTLANYEQYF.

Note on this clone: The read ends 3 residues shy of where the CDR3 ends; the end is completed using the germline J gene. The genes are TRBV11-2 and TRBJ2-1, with 7 bases identical to TRBD1. Looked up from germline, CDR1 is SGHAT and CDR2 is FQNNGV. Germline trimming cut 2 bases from V and 8 bases from J; bases unmatched to any gene: 9. The CDR3 covers 15 residues. Here the CDR3 reads CASSLRAGGTDEQFF. The part of the CDR3 DNA that was read is TGTGCCAGCAGCTTAAGGGCAGGGGGTACGGATGAG.

Concerning this clone itself: The CDR3 end falls 3 residues outside the read, so it is completed with the germline J gene. The gene calls are TRBV20-1 and TRBJ2-6; no clear D. There are 14 residues in the CDR3. Deletions cut 5 bases from V and 0 bases from J, with 8 bases between. CDR1 and CDR2 from the germline V gene are DFQATT and SNEGSKA (reference sequence). The CDR3 bases that were read are TGCAGTGCTGCCGGGTACTCTGGGGCCAACGTC. Translation: CSAAGYSGANV. The full CDR3 sequence reads CSAAGYSGANVLTF.

A word on this clone: The CDR3 goes on 3 residues after the read ends, and that part is filled in from the germline J gene. The chain recombines TRBV30 with TRBJ2-5; tentatively, D is TRBD1 (7 bases). From germline, CDR1 is GTSNPN and CDR2 SVGIG (reference sequence). CDR3 length: 15 residues. V was pared by 0 bases and J by 1 base, with 12 bases between. The CDR3 loop is CAWSVAGGTQETQYF. The sequenced part of the CDR3 DNA is TGTGCCTGGAGTGTGGCAGGGGGGACCCAAGAGACC.